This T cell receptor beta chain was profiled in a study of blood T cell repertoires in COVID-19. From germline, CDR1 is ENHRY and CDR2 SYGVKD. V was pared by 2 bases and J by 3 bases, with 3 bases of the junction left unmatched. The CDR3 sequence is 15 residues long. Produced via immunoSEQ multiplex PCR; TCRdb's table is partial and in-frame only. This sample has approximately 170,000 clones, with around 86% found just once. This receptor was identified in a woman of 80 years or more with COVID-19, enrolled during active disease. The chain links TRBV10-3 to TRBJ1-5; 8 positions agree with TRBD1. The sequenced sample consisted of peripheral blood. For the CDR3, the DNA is TGTGCCATCAGTGAGGGTCAGGGGGCCAATCAGCCCCAGCATTTT. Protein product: CAISEGQGANQPQHF.